These T cell receptor beta chains were read from a single sample in a study of Graves' ophthalmopathy and Graves' hyperthyroidism. Via MiXCR, TCRdb re-called the multiplex PCR reads, giving one row per CDR3 protein. This table has some 390,000 distinct CDR3 sequences, 15% to 20% appearing once. Sequenced material: peripheral blood. The receptors derive from a woman younger than 35 with Graves' ophthalmopathy. Both conserved end residues are part of each CDR3. The D gene is left open where the match is weak. Only some rows state a clone size, as once, few, many or a class for expanded clones.

TRBV9	many	TRBD2	TRBJ2-5	TGTGCCAGCAGCGTAGGGCAGTGGGGGGGGACGGTGGAGACCCAGTACTTC	CASSVGQWGGTVETQYF
TRBV12-3/TRBV12-4	many	-	TRBJ1-1	TGTGCCAGCAGTTTTTGGGGGCGTGACACTGAAGCTTTCTTT	CASSFWGRDTEAFF
TRBV6-1	many	-	TRBJ1-4	TGTGCCAGCAGTCACAGCGGCATTCCAACAACTAATGAAAAACTGTGTTTT	CASSHSGIPTTNEKLCF
TRBV11-2	many	TRBD2	TRBJ2-7	TGTGCCAGCAGCTTAGATGGACTAGCGGGGGCCTACGAGCAGTACTTC	CASSLDGLAGAYEQYF
TRBV6-1	-	TRBD1	TRBJ1-2	TGTGCCAGCAGTGAATCCGACAGGGGGGGTGGCTACACCTTC	CASSESDRGGGYTF
TRBV4-3	many	-	TRBJ1-5	TGCGCCAGCAGCCAATCTCTCTGGGGTCAGCCCCAGCATTTT	CASSQSLWGQPQHF
TRBV2	many	TRBD2	TRBJ2-5	TGTGCCAGCAGGGGACTAGCGGGGTTCCAAGAGACCCAGTACTTC	CASRGLAGFQETQYF
TRBV20-1	many	TRBD2	TRBJ2-5	TGCAGTGCTAGAGACCCTCTAGCGGCCTTGGGGACCCAGTACTTC	CSARDPLAALGTQYF
TRBV4-3	many	TRBD1	TRBJ1-1	TGCGCCAGCAGCCACCACAGGGGTGCTGGCACTGAAGCTTTCTTT	CASSHHRGAGTEAFF
TRBV12-3/TRBV12-4	many	-	TRBJ1-2	TGTGCCAGCAGTACTCTGCTTGGCTACACCTTC	CASSTLLGYTF
TRBV6-1	many	-	TRBJ1-3	TGTGCCAGCAGTGAAGGACAGATGGGAAACACCATATATTTT	CASSEGQMGNTIYF
TRBV29-1	many	-	TRBJ2-7	TGCAGCGTTGAAGAAAGCTACGAGCAGTACTTC	CSVEESYEQYF
TRBV20-1	-	TRBD2	TRBJ2-7	TGCAGTGCTAGAAGAGCGGGAGATCGGTACGAGCAGTACTTC	CSARRAGDRYEQYF
TRBV7-6	many	-	TRBJ1-5	TGTGCCAGCAGCTTAGTCGCTGGAGTCAATCAGCCCCAGCATTTT	CASSLVAGVNQPQHF
TRBV7-8	-	-	TRBJ2-2	TGTGCCAGCATGCTAAGGGAGACCGGGGAGCTGTTTTTT	CASMLRETGELFF
TRBV28	many	-	TRBJ1-6	TGTGCCAGCAGTCCGAGGACAATCGGCCCACCCTATTATAGTAATTCACCCCTCCACTTT	CASSPRTIGPPYYSNSPLHF
TRBV27	-	-	TRBJ1-5	TGTGCCAGCAGTGGGTATAGCAATCAGCCCCAGCATTTT	CASSGYSNQPQHF
TRBV6-5	many	-	TRBJ1-6	TGTGCCAGCAGTTATGACACCGCGGCGGATTCACCCCTCCACTTT	CASSYDTAADSPLHF
TRBV6-2/TRBV6-3	-	TRBD1	TRBJ1-5	TGTGCCGGCAGTTACTCGTCAGGGGGCTCTCAGCCCCAGCATTTT	CAGSYSSGGSQPQHF
TRBV27	many	-	TRBJ1-3	TGTGCCAGCAGTTTATACAGGGATATCGGAAACACCATATATTTT	CASSLYRDIGNTIYF
TRBV6-5	many	TRBD2	TRBJ2-7	TGTGCCAGCACCGAGACTAGCGGGGGGGCCTACGAGCAGTACTTC	CASTETSGGAYEQYF
TRBV6-1	many	-	TRBJ1-5	TGTGCCAGCAGTGAATTGGGGGGGCTCTATTCCGACCAGCATTTT	CASSELGGLYSDQHF
TRBV29-1	many	TRBD1	TRBJ2-7	TGCAGCGGGGGTGGACAGGGGACAGAGCAGTACTTC	CSGGGQGTEQYF
TRBV28	many	-	TRBJ2-5	TGTGCCAGCAGTTTATCCCCGGACAGCGTAGAGACCCAGTACTTC	CASSLSPDSVETQYF
TRBV28	many	-	TRBJ1-1	TGTGCCAGCATCGAGGGGGTGGCGGGCACTGAAGCTTTCTTT	CASIEGVAGTEAFF
TRBV28	once	-	TRBJ1-1	TGTGCCAGCAGCTTAGTGTTGGGTACAGGCTCTGAAGCTTTCTTT	CASSLVLGTGSEAFF
TRBV12-3/TRBV12-4	many	-	TRBJ2-3	TGTGCCAGCAGTGAAGGGCCCACAGATACGCAGTATTTT	CASSEGPTDTQYF
TRBV27	many	-	TRBJ2-5	TGTGCCAGCAGTTTGAGCTTCCAAGAGACCCAGTACTTC	CASSLSFQETQYF
TRBV12-3/TRBV12-4	-	TRBD1	TRBJ2-5	TGTGCCAGCCTAAACAGGGGGCAAGAGACCCAGTACTTC	CASLNRGQETQYF
TRBV12-3/TRBV12-4	once	-	TRBJ1-2	TGTGCCAGCAGTCCAGACCGAGGTGGCTACACCTTC	CASSPDRGGYTF
TRBV29-1	many	TRBD1	TRBJ1-5	TGCAGCGTTGGGGGCCCGGGACAGGGGGGGTCCCAGCCCCAGCATTTT	CSVGGPGQGGSQPQHF
TRBV12-3/TRBV12-4	many	TRBD1	TRBJ1-1	TGTGCCAGCAGTTTATGGACAGGGGGCACAACTGAAGCTTTCTTT	CASSLWTGGTTEAFF
TRBV5-1	-	TRBD1	TRBJ2-7	TGCGCCAGCACCTTAGCCAACAGGGGGCTGGACGAGCAGTACTTC	CASTLANRGLDEQYF
TRBV5-6	many	TRBD1	TRBJ1-2	TGTGCCAGCAGCTCAGGACAGGGTAGACTTTCTAACTATGGCTACACCTTC	CASSSGQGRLSNYGYTF
TRBV7-2	-	TRBD2	TRBJ2-7	TGTGCCAGCAGCTTACTAGCGGGGCACGAGCAGTACTTC	CASSLLAGHEQYF
TRBV29-1	-	-	TRBJ1-1	TGCAGCGTTGAAGATTTGATGAACACTGAAGCTTTCTTT	CSVEDLMNTEAFF
TRBV7-2	many	TRBD2	TRBJ2-2	TGTGCCAGCAGCTTAGCGATTACTAGCGGGAGGGCGTACACCGGGGAGCTGTTTTTT	CASSLAITSGRAYTGELFF
TRBV28	-	TRBD2	TRBJ2-7	TGTGCCAGCAGTTTAATGGCTAGCGGGAGGTACGAGCAGTACTTC	CASSLMASGRYEQYF
TRBV18	many	-	TRBJ2-5	TGTGCCAGCTCAACGCTCCATACATTTCGGCAAGAGACCCAGTACTTC	CASSTLHTFRQETQYF
TRBV12-3/TRBV12-4	many	-	TRBJ1-5	TGTGCCAGCAGTTTAGTTGACGTCTCGCCCCAGCATTTT	CASSLVDVSPQHF
TRBV29-1	many	TRBD1	TRBJ2-7	TGCAGCGTTCCGGGACAGTCATCCTACGAGCAGTACTTC	CSVPGQSSYEQYF
TRBV6-1	few	TRBD1	TRBJ2-5	TGTGCCACATACAGGGGAGAGACCCAGTACTTC	CATYRGETQYF
TRBV6-5	-	-	TRBJ2-5	TGTGCCAGCAGTTACTCGGAAAACAGGGAGGAGACCCAGTACTTC	CASSYSENREETQYF
TRBV12-3/TRBV12-4	many	-	TRBJ2-7	TGTGCCAGCAGTTTTGGCAGGTGGCACGAGCAGTACTTC	CASSFGRWHEQYF
TRBV6-1	once	-	TRBJ2-5	TGTGCCAGCAGTGAATGGGGGATTCAAGAGACCCAGTACTTC	CASSEWGIQETQYF
TRBV5-1	many	TRBD1	TRBJ2-7	TGCGCCAGCAGCGGGATTAGTCCGGGACAGGGTGGCTACGAGCAGTACTTC	CASSGISPGQGGYEQYF